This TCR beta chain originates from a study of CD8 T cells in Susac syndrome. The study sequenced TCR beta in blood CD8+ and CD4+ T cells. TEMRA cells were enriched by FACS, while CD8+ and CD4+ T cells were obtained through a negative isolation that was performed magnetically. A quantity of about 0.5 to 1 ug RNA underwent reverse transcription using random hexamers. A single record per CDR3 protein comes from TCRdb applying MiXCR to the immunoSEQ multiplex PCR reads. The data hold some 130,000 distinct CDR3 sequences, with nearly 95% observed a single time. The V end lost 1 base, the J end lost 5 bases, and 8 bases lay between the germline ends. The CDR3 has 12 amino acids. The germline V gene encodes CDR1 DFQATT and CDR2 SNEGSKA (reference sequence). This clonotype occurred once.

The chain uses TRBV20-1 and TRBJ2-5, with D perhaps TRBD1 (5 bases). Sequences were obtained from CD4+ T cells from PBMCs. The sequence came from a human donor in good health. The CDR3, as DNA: TGCAGTGCTAGAGCAGGGTACGAGACCCAGTACTTC. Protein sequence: CSARAGYETQYF.